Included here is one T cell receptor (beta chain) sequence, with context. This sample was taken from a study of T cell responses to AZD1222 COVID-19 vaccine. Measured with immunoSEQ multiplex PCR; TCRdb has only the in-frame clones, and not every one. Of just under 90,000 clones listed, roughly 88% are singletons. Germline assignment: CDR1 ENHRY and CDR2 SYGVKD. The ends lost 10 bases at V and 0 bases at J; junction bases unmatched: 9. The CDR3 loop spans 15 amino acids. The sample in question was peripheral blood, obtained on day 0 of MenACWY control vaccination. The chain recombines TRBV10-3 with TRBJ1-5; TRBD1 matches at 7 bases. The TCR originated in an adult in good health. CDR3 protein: CATVGTEDSNQPQHF. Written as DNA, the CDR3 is TGTGCCACGGTGGGGACAGAGGATAGCAATCAGCCCCAGCATTTT.